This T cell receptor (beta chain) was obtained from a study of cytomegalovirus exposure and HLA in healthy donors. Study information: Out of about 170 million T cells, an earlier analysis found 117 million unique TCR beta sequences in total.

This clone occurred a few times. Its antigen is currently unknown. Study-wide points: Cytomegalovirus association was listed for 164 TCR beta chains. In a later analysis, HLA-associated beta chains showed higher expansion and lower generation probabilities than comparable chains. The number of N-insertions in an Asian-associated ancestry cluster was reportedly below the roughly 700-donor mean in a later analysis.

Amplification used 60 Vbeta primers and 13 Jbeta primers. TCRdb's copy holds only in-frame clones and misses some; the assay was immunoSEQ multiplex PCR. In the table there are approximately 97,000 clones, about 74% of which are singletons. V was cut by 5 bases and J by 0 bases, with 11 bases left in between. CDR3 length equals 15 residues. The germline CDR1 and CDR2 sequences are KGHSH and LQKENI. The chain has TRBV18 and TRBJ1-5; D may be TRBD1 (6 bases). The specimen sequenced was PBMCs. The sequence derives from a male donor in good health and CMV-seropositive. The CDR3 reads CASSLDRHSNQPQHF. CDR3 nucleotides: TGTGCCAGCTCATTAGACAGGCATAGCAATCAGCCCCAGCATTTT.